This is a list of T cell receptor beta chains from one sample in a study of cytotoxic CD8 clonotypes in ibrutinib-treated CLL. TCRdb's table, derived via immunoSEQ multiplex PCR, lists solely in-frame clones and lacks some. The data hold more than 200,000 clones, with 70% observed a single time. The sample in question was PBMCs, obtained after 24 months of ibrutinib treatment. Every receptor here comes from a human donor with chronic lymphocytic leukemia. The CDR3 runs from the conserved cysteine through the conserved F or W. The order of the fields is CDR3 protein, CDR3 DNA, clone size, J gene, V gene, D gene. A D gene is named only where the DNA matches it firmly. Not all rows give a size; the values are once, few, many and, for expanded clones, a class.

CDR3: CASASLLPVTGELFF
DNA: TGTGCCAGCGCCTCCCTTCTTCCGGTTACCGGGGAGCTGTTTTTT
size: .
J: TRBJ2-2
V: TRBV2
D: .

CDR3: CASSPGTGVSYEQYF
DNA: TGTGCCAGTTCTCCCGGGACAGGGGTGAGCTACGAGCAGTACTTC
size: .
J: TRBJ2-7
V: TRBV19
D: TRBD1

CDR3: CSVRQGASSLYEQYF
DNA: TGCAGCGTTCGACAGGGGGCATCGTCTCTTTACGAGCAGTACTTC
size: .
J: TRBJ2-7
V: TRBV29-1
D: TRBD1

CDR3: CASSLARGRETQYF
DNA: TGTGCCAGCAGTTTAGCACGGGGAAGGGAGACCCAGTACTTC
size: .
J: TRBJ2-5
V: TRBV27
D: .

CDR3: CASSLAGARLFF
DNA: TGTGCCAGCAGCTTGGCAGGGGCCCGACTGTTTTTT
size: few
J: TRBJ1-4
V: TRBV7-2
D: .

CDR3: CASSPGLAGTYEQYF
DNA: TGTGCCAGCAGCCCCGGACTAGCAGGGACATACGAGCAGTACTTC
size: .
J: TRBJ2-7
V: TRBV9
D: TRBD2

CDR3: CASSLGSTDTQYF
DNA: TGCGCCAGCAGCTTGGGCAGCACAGATACGCAGTATTTT
size: .
J: TRBJ2-3
V: TRBV5-1
D: .

CDR3: CASSYRVGQPQHF
DNA: TGTGCCAGCAGTTACAGGGTTGGTCAGCCCCAGCATTTT
size: .
J: TRBJ1-5
V: TRBV6-4
D: .

CDR3: CASPPPAPSSYNEQFF
DNA: TGTGCCAGCCCACCCCCGGCCCCGAGCTCCTACAATGAGCAGTTCTTC
size: few
J: TRBJ2-1
V: TRBV28
D: .

CDR3: CASSPGFYEQYF
DNA: TGTGCCAGCAGCCCCGGATTCTACGAGCAGTACTTC
size: .
J: TRBJ2-7
V: TRBV5-4
D: .

CDR3: CASSLGGGRNEQFF
DNA: TGTGCCAGCAGTCTAGGGGGGGGTAGAAATGAGCAGTTCTTC
size: few
J: TRBJ2-1
V: TRBV27
D: .

CDR3: CASSLPGLSQPQHF
DNA: TGTGCCAGCAGTTTACCAGGGTTAAGTCAGCCCCAGCATTTT
size: .
J: TRBJ1-5
V: TRBV28
D: .

CDR3: CAIQGGAGNTIYF
DNA: TGTGCCATCCAGGGGGGGGCTGGAAACACCATATATTTT
size: .
J: TRBJ1-3
V: TRBV6-6
D: TRBD1

CDR3: CASSQTSGRETQYF
DNA: TGTGCCAGCAGCCAGACAAGCGGGCGGGAGACCCAGTACTTC
size: .
J: TRBJ2-5
V: TRBV14
D: .

CDR3: CASTQGSGDGYTF
DNA: TGTGCCAGCACCCAAGGGTCGGGGGATGGCTACACCTTC
size: .
J: TRBJ1-2
V: TRBV7-9
D: .